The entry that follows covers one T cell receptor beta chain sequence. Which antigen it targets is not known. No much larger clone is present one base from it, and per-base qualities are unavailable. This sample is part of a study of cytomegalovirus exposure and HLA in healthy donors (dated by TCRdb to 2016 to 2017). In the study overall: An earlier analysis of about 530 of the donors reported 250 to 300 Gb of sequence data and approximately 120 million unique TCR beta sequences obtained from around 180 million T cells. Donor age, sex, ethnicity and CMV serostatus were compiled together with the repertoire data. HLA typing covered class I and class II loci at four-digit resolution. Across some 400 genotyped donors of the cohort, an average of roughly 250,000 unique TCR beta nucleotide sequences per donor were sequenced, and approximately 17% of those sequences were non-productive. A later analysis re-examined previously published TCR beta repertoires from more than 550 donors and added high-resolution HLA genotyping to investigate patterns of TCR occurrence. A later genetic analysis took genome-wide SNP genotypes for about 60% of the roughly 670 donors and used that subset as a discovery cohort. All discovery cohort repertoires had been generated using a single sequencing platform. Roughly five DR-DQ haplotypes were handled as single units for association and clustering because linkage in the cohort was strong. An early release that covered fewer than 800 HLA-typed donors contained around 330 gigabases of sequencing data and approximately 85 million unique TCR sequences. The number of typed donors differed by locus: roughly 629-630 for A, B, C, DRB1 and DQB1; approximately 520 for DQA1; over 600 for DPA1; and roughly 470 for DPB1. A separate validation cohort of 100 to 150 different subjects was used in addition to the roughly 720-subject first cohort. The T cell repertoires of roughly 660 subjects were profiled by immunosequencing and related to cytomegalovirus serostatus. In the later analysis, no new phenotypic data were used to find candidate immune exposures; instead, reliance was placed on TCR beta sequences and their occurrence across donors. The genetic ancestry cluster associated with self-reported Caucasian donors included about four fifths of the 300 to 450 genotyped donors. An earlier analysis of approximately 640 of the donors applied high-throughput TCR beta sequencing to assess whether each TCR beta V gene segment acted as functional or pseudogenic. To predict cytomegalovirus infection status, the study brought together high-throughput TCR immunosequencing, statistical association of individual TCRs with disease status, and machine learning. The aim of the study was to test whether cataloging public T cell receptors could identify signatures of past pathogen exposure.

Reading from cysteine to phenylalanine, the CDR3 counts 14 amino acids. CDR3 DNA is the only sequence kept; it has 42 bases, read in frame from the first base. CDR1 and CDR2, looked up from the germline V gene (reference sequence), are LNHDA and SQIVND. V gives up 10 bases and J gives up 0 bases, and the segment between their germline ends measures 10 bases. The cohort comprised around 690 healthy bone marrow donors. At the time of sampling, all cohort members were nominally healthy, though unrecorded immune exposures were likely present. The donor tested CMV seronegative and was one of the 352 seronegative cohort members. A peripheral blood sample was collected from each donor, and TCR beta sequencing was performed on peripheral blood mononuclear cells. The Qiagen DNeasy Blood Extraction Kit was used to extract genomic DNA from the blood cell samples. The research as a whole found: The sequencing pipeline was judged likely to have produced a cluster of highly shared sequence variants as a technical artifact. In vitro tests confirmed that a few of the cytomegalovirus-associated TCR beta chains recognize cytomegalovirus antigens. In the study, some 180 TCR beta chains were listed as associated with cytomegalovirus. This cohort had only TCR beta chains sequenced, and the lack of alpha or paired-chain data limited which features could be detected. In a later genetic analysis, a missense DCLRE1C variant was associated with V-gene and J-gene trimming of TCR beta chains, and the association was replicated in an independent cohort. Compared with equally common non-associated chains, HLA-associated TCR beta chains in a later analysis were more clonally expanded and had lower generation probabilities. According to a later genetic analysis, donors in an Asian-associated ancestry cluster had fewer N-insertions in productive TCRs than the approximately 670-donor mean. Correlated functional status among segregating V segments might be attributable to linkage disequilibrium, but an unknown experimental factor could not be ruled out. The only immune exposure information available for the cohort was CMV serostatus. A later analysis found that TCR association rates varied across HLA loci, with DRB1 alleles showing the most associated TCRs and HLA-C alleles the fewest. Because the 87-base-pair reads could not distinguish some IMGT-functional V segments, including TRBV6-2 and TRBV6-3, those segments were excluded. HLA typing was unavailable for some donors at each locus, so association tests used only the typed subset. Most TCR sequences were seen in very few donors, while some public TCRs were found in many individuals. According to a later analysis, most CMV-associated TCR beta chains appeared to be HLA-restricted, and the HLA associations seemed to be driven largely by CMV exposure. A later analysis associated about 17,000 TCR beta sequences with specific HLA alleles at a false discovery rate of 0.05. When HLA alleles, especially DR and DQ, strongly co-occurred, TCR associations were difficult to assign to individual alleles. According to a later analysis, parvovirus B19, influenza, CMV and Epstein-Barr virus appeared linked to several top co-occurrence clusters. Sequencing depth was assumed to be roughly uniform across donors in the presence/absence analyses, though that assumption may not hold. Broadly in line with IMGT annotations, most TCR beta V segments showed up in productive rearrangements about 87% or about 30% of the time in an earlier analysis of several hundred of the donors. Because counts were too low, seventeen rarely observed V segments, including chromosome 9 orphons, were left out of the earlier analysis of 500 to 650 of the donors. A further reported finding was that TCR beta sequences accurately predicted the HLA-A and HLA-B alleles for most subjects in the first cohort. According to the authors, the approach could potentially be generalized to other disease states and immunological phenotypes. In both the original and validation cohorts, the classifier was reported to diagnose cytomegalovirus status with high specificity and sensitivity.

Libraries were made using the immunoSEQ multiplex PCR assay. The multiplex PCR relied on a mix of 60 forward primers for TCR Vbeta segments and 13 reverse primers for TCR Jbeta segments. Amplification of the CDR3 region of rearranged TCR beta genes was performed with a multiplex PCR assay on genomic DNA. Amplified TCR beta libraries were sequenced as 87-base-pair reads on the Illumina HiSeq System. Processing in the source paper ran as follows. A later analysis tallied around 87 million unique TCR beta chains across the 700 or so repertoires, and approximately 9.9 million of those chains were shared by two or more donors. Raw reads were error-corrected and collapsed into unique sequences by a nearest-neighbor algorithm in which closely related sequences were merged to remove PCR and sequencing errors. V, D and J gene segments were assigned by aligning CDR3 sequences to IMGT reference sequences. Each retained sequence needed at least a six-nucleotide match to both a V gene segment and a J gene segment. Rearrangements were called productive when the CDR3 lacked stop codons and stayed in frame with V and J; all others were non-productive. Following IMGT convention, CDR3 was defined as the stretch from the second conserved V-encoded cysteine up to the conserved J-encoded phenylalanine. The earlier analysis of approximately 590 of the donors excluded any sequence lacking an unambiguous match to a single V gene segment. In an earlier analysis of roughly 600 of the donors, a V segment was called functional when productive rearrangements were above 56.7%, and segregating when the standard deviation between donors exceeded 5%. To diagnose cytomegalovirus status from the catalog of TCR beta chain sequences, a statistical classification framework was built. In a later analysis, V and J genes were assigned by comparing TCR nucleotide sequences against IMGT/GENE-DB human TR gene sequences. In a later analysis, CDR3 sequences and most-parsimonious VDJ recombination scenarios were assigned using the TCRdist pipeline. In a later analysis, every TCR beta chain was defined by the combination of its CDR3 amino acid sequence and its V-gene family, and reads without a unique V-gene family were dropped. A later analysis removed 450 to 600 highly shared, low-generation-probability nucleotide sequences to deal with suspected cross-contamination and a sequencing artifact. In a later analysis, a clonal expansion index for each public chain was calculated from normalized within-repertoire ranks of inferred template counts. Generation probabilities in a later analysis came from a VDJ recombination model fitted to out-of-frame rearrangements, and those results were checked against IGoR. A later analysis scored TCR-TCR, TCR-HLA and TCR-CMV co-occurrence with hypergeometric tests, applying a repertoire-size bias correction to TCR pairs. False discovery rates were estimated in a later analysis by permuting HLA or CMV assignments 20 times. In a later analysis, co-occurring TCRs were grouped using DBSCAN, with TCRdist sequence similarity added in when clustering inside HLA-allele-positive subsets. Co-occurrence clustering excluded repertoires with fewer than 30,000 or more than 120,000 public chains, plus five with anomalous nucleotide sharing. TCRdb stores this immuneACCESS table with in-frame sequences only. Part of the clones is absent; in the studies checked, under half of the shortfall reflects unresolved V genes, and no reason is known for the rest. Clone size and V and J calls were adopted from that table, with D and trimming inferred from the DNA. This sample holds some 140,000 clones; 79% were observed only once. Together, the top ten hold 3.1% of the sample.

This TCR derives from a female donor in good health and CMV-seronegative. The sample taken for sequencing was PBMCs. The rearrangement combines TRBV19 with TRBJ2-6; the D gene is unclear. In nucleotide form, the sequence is TGTGCCACTAAGACGGGCTCTGGGGCCAACGTCCTGACTTTC. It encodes CATKTGSGANVLTF.